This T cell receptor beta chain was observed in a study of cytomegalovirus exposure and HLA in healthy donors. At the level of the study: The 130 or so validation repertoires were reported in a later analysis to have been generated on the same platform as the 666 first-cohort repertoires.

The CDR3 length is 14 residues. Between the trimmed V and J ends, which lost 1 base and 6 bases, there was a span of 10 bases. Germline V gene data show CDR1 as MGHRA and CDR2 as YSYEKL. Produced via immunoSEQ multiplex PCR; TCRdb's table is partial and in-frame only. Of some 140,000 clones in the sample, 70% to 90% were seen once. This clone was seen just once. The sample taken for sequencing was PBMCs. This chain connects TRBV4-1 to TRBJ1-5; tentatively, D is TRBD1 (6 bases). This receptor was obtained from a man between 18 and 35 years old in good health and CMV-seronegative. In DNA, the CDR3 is TGCGCCAGCAGCCAAGTGGGGGCAGGTCAGCCCCAGCATTTT. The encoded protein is CASSQVGAGQPQHF.